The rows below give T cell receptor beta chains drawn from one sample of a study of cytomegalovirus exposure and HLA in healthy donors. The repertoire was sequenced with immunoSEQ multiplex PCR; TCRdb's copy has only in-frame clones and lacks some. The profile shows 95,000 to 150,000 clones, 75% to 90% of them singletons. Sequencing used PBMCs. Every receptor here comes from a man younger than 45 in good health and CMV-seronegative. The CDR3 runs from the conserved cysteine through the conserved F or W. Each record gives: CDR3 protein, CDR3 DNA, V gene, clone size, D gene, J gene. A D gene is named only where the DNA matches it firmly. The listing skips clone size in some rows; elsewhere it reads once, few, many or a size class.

CASSLADIPGISPLHF TGTGCCAGCAGCTTAGCGGACATACCAGGAATTTCACCCCTCCACTTT TRBV7-6 - - TRBJ1-6
CASSWGQEQYF TGTGCCAGCAGTTGGGGACAGGAGCAGTACTTC TRBV6-5 - TRBD1 TRBJ2-7
CATSGGGPTLVPQHF TGTGCCACCAGCGGGGGGGGCCCCACCTTGGTGCCCCAGCATTTT TRBV15 - - TRBJ1-5
CASSPGQNTEAFF TGTGCCAGCTCACCGGGCCAGAACACTGAAGCTTTCTTT TRBV18 - - TRBJ1-1
CASSLEGEFSPLHF TGTGCCAGCAGCTTAGAGGGGGAATTCTCACCCCTCCACTTT TRBV7-2 - - TRBJ1-6
CASSLGRDSSQETQYF TGTGCCAGCAGTTTAGGACGGGACAGCTCCCAAGAGACCCAGTACTTC TRBV5-4 - TRBD1 TRBJ2-5
CASRTGSSGNTIYF TGTGCCAGCAGGACAGGGAGCTCTGGAAACACCATATATTTT TRBV28 - TRBD1 TRBJ1-3
CASSASGGAPDTQYF TGTGCCAGCAGTGCTAGCGGGGGGGCCCCAGATACGCAGTATTTT TRBV6-4 - TRBD2 TRBJ2-3
CASSDSLASSYNEQFF TGTGCCAGCAGTGACTCACTAGCGAGCTCCTACAATGAGCAGTTCTTC TRBV6-4 - TRBD2 TRBJ2-1
CASSSRQVPQDTQYF TGTGCCAGCAGTTCCCGCCAGGTACCTCAAGACACGCAGTATTTT TRBV28 - - TRBJ2-3
CASSLGEGGAGTGEQFF TGTGCCAGCAGTTTAGGTGAAGGGGGCGCCGGGACTGGTGAGCAGTTCTTC TRBV28 - - TRBJ2-1
CASSSDHEQYF TGTGCCAGCAGTAGCGATCACGAGCAGTACTTC TRBV19 few - TRBJ2-7
CASSKVVGQGKGIAYEQYF TGTGCCAGCAGCAAAGTTGTAGGACAGGGGAAAGGTATAGCCTACGAGCAGTACTTC TRBV21-1 - - TRBJ2-7
CAISEGDRGGYEQYF TGTGCCATCAGTGAGGGGGACAGGGGAGGCTACGAGCAGTACTTC TRBV10-3 - TRBD1 TRBJ2-7
CASSFRQRKYSNQPQHF TGTGCCAGCAGCTTTCGGCAGAGGAAGTATAGCAATCAGCCCCAGCATTTT TRBV5-6 once - TRBJ1-5
CASSLWPAGNTEAFF TGTGCCAGCAGTTTATGGCCAGCGGGGAACACTGAAGCTTTCTTT TRBV28 medium-sized - TRBJ1-1
CASSIAGNEQFF TGTGCCAGTAGTATAGCGGGGAATGAGCAGTTCTTC TRBV19 once - TRBJ2-1
CASSPSTGFQETQYF TGTGCCAGCTCACCGAGCACAGGATTCCAAGAGACCCAGTACTTC TRBV18 - - TRBJ2-5
CASSLIGTEAYEQYF TGTGCCAGCAGCCTCATCGGGACAGAAGCCTACGAGCAGTACTTC TRBV28 - TRBD1 TRBJ2-7
CASSEGGARDAPLHF TGCGCCAGCAGCGAAGGAGGCGCTCGGGATGCTCCCCTCCACTTT TRBV5-1 - - TRBJ1-6
CASRQGVGTGELFF TGTGCCAGCAGACAGGGTGTGGGCACCGGGGAGCTGTTTTTT TRBV27 - - TRBJ2-2
CASSQDQGTNYGYTF TGTGCCAGCAGCCAAGATCAGGGAACTAACTATGGCTACACCTTC TRBV14 - - TRBJ1-2
CASSQVGRTGTYNEQFF TGTGCCAGCAGCCAAGTTGGCCGGACAGGGACCTACAATGAGCAGTTCTTC TRBV4-2 - TRBD1 TRBJ2-1
CASSAQETSGGCGEYNEQFF TGTGCCAGCAGCGCACAGGAGACTAGCGGGGGGTGCGGTGAATACAATGAGCAGTTCTTC TRBV21-1 - - TRBJ2-1
CASSVGQGNYNEQFF TGTGCCAGCAGCGTTGGACAGGGGAACTACAATGAGCAGTTCTTC TRBV9 - TRBD1 TRBJ2-1
CASSLGGASGANVLTF TGCGCCAGCAGCTTGGGTGGGGCCTCTGGGGCCAACGTCCTGACTTTC TRBV5-1 - - TRBJ2-6
CASSSQGAGDTQYF TGTGCCAGCAGCTCTCAGGGGGCTGGAGATACGCAGTATTTT TRBV5-4 - TRBD1 TRBJ2-3
CASSASGTGDGYTF TGTGCCAGTAGTGCATCCGGGACAGGCGATGGCTACACCTTC TRBV19 - TRBD1 TRBJ1-2
CASSLKGQNTEAFF TGTGCCAGCAGCTTGAAAGGACAGAACACTGAAGCTTTCTTT TRBV7-2 - - TRBJ1-1
CASSLLGLAYNEQFF TGTGCCAGCAGTTTATTGGGACTAGCCTACAATGAGCAGTTCTTC TRBV27 - TRBD2 TRBJ2-1
CASSFPGLAGGPTGELFF TGTGCCAGCAGTTTCCCGGGACTAGCGGGGGGGCCGACCGGGGAGCTGTTTTTT TRBV2 once TRBD2 TRBJ2-2
CASSLSGLAGGRSYEQYF TGTGCCAGCAGTTTATCCGGGCTAGCGGGGGGGCGTTCCTACGAGCAGTACTTC TRBV28 once TRBD2 TRBJ2-7
CASSSRVFGDTQYF TGTGCCAGCAGCTCTCGCGTATTCGGAGATACGCAGTATTTT TRBV7-2 - - TRBJ2-3
CSASLSNEQFF TGCAGTGCTAGCCTCTCCAATGAGCAGTTCTTC TRBV20-1 - - TRBJ2-1
CASSWGAGGTGELFF TGTGCCAGCAGCTGGGGAGCGGGGGGGACCGGGGAGCTGTTTTTT TRBV11-2 - TRBD2 TRBJ2-2
CASKPPDRFSGNTIYF TGTGCCAGCAAGCCTCCGGACAGGTTCTCTGGAAACACCATATATTTT TRBV28 - TRBD1 TRBJ1-3
CAWSEPQGIRNSPLHF TGTGCCTGGAGTGAACCCCAGGGGATTCGTAATTCACCCCTCCACTTT TRBV30 - - TRBJ1-6
CALRGGTDTQYF TGTGCCCTCAGGGGGGGCACAGATACGCAGTATTTT TRBV30 - - TRBJ2-3
CAISVGTSGETQYF TGTGCCATCAGTGTCGGAACTAGCGGAGAGACCCAGTACTTC TRBV10-3 few TRBD2 TRBJ2-5
CASSVGGAQPQHF TGTGCCAGCAGTGTCGGAGGGGCCCAGCCCCAGCATTTT TRBV2 few - TRBJ1-5
CASSIGARGRNEKLFF TGTGCCAGTAGTATTGGCGCCCGGGGGAGGAATGAAAAACTGTTTTTT TRBV19 once - TRBJ1-4
CASSSEYNEQFF TGTGCCAGCAGCTCAGAATACAATGAGCAGTTCTTC TRBV7-6 - - TRBJ2-1
CASAGGTDTQYF TGTGCCTCGGCAGGGGGCACAGATACGCAGTATTTT TRBV30 - - TRBJ2-3
CASSSEGVTEAFF TGCGCCAGCTCTTCCGAGGGGGTCACTGAAGCTTTCTTT TRBV4-1 - - TRBJ1-1
CASSELGTDTQYF TGCGCCAGCAGTGAGCTCGGGACAGATACGCAGTATTTT TRBV10-1 - - TRBJ2-3
CASSLEQGELAKNIQYF TGCGCCAGCAGCTTGGAACAGGGGGAACTAGCCAAAAACATTCAGTACTTC TRBV5-1 - TRBD1 TRBJ2-4
CASSPPGDLFYGYTF TGTGCCAGCAGTCCTCCCGGGGATTTATTCTATGGCTACACCTTC TRBV6-5 - - TRBJ1-2
CASSLNQGEQYF TGTGCCAGCAGCTTGAATCAGGGGGAGCAGTACTTC TRBV5-6 - - TRBJ2-7
CASGVVATDTQYF TGCGCCAGCGGCGTGGTAGCTACAGATACGCAGTATTTT TRBV5-1 - - TRBJ2-3
CASSIGTGEETQYF TGCGCCAGCAGCATAGGGACAGGGGAAGAGACCCAGTACTTC TRBV5-1 - TRBD1 TRBJ2-5
CASSTGQSTDTQYF TGCGCCAGCAGCACCGGACAGAGCACAGATACGCAGTATTTT TRBV5-1 - - TRBJ2-3
CASSPRGGQSTDTQYF TGTGCCAGCAGCCCCCGTGGGGGACAGAGCACAGATACGCAGTATTTT TRBV9 - TRBD1 TRBJ2-3
CASSSIFVGDYGYTF TGTGCCAGCAGTTCCATCTTCGTGGGAGACTATGGCTACACCTTC TRBV28 - - TRBJ1-2
CASSRLPGQGLGNTEAFF TGTGCCAGCAGCCGACTTCCGGGACAGGGCTTGGGGAACACTGAAGCTTTCTTT TRBV7-2 - TRBD1 TRBJ1-1
CASSPLSTSSGNTIYF TGTGCCAGCTCACCACTCTCGACAAGCTCTGGAAACACCATATATTTT TRBV18 - - TRBJ1-3
CASTSREKRAYGYTF TGTGCCAGCACCTCTCGTGAAAAGCGCGCTTATGGCTACACCTTC TRBV27 - - TRBJ1-2
CASSFRDRGLNTEAFF TGCGCCAGCAGCTTTAGGGACAGGGGGTTAAACACTGAAGCTTTCTTT TRBV5-1 - TRBD1 TRBJ1-1
CSAMTGTGETQYF TGCAGCGCTATGACAGGGACGGGGGAGACCCAGTACTTC TRBV29-1 - TRBD1 TRBJ2-5
CASSGLAGARGGELFF TGTGCCAGCAGCGGACTAGCGGGGGCCCGGGGCGGGGAGCTGTTTTTT TRBV27 - TRBD2 TRBJ2-2